Only a few counts were recorded for the clone carrying this TCR beta chain. Its antigen remains unknown. The germline V gene has CDR1 LNHNV and CDR2 YYDKDF (reference sequence). V trimming: 1 base; J trimming: 9 bases; junction bases outside the gene matches: 11. The CDR3 has 16 residues. This specimen comes from a study of blood T cells in healthy people across ages. The overall study: Template switching retrieved approximately one barcoded beta molecule for each two T cells.

Total RNA was extracted at no less than 6 micrograms per sample. Study conclusions and caveats: With age, beta diversity per million T cells declined roughly linearly, significantly by 35 to 40.

A second about 7 to 11 cycle PCR used barcoded and J-beta primers. Every sample gave at least 2.5 million paired-end reads containing CDR3. TCRdb processed the 5' RACE reads anew with MiXCR; each CDR3 protein has one entry. Here the sample spans some 1 million distinct CDR3 sequences, 35% to 55% being singletons. The source material was blood. This clonotype was obtained from a woman between 55 and 75 years old in good health. The V call is TRBV15, the J call TRBJ2-1; 8 nucleotides line up with TRBD2. The CDR3 is CATSRALGLGFGEQFF. Here the CDR3 DNA reads TGTGCCACCAGCAGAGCCCTGGGACTAGGGTTCGGTGAGCAGTTCTTC. The full variable domain, rest sourced from reference TRBV15 and TRBJ2-1, is DAMVIQNPRYQVTQFGKPVTLSCSQTLNHNVMYWYQQKSSQAPKLLFHYYDKDFNNEADTPDNFQSRRPNTSFCFLDIRSPGLGDTAMYLCATSRALGLGFGEQFFGPGTRLTVL.